This is a list of T cell receptor beta chains from one sample in a study of PD-1 blockade in classical Hodgkin lymphoma. Clones were read by immunoSEQ multiplex PCR, and TCRdb kept only the in-frame ones, dropping some. The table has about 26,000 clones, around two thirds seen once. Sequenced material: peripheral blood mononuclear cells (PBMCs), taken before the second cycle of nivolumab. Receptor source: a human donor with classical Hodgkin lymphoma. Each CDR3 is given without its conserved first and last residue. The D gene is left open where the match is weak. Size is stated for part of the rows, as once, few or many counts, or as a class when the clone is expanded.

length,size,V,D,J,CDR3
13,.,TRBV6-8,.,TRBJ1-6,ASSYLRRKDSPLH
11,.,TRBV18,.,TRBJ2-3,ASSLRETDTQY
11,.,TRBV4-2,.,TRBJ1-5,ASSFDVAQPQH
11,few,TRBV6-4,TRBD1,TRBJ1-1,AITHRGLTEAF
14,.,TRBV2,.,TRBJ1-1,ASTTELGGYGTEAF
14,.,TRBV27,.,TRBJ2-2,ASSQKRLINTGELF
13,large,TRBV15,.,TRBJ1-2,ATSGGEGNEKGYT
13,.,TRBV15,TRBD1,TRBJ2-7,ATSRVAGQAYEQY
11,.,TRBV2,.,TRBJ2-7,ASSGEGYYEQY
10,.,TRBV28,.,TRBJ1-2,ASSEQYYGYT
12,.,TRBV10-3,.,TRBJ1-6,ATGTDARNSPLH
10,many,TRBV6-6,.,TRBJ2-7,ASSSLGDKEI
12,.,TRBV6-6,.,TRBJ1-2,ASSYRSEGYGYT
12,.,TRBV11-2,.,TRBJ2-7,ASSVNRVSYEQY
13,.,TRBV6-5,TRBD2,TRBJ2-7,ASSYGTSGLYEQY
14,.,TRBV5-1,.,TRBJ2-1,ASSLGMPGRNNEQF
13,.,TRBV4-1,.,TRBJ2-3,ASSPPWDGTDTQY
12,.,TRBV6-5,.,TRBJ2-1,ASSYWKSSDEQF
11,.,TRBV5-5,.,TRBJ1-4,ASSLTTNEKLF
11,.,TRBV9,.,TRBJ2-3,ASSVGLWDTQY
13,.,TRBV6-1,TRBD2,TRBJ2-2,ASTSGSSNTGELF
11,.,TRBV30,.,TRBJ1-1,AWSGEEAAEAF
14,.,TRBV4-3,.,TRBJ2-5,ASSQELAGPDRAQY
15,few,TRBV5-4,TRBD1,TRBJ1-2,ASSAGGTGVESYGYT
12,few,TRBV28,TRBD1,TRBJ2-7,ASRGQVYSYEQY
13,once,TRBV7-4,TRBD1,TRBJ2-7,ASSVTGTGVREQY
14,.,TRBV12-2,.,TRBJ2-1,ASRLVRREGYNEQF